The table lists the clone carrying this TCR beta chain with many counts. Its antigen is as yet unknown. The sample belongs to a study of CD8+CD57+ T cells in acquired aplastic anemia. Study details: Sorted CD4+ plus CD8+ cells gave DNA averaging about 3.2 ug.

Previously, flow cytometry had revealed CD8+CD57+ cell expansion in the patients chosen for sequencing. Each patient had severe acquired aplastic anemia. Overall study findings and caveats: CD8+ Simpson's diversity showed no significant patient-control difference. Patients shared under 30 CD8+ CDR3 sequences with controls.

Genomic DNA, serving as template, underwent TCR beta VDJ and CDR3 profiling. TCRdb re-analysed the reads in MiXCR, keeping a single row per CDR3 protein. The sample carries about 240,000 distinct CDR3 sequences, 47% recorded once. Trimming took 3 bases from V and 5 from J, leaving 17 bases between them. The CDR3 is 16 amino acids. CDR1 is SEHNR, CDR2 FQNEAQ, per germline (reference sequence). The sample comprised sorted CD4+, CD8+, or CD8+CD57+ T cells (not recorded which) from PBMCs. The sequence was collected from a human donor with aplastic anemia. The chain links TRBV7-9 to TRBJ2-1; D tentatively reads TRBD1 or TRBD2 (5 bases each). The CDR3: CASSFRMGDANNEQFF. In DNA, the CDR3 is TGTGCCAGCAGCTTCAGAATGGGGGACGCGAACAATGAGCAGTTCTTC.